This T cell receptor beta chain was sequenced for a study of cytotoxic CD8 clonotypes in ibrutinib-treated CLL (dated by TCRdb to the early 2020s). Broadly, across the study: The cohort included about 15 treatment-naive and some 10 relapsed/refractory patients; about 18 were IGHV unmutated. Cryopreserved peripheral blood mononuclear cells were obtained prior to treatment, at the time of response, and at either disease progression or sustained remission. Partial responses were observed in about 24 patients and complete responses in 2; after a median follow-up of 68 months, remission was maintained in 14 patients and progression was observed in approximately 12. On average, each sample had some 260,000 productive templates and approximately 100,000 productive rearrangements. Longitudinal samples were obtainable from 26 of the 86 participants in the trial. Patients were still on ibrutinib when every remission and progressive disease sample was collected. Response samples were obtained after a median of about 13 months of treatment, with a range of roughly 6 to 40 months.

Study-wide conclusions, independent of this receptor: Clonality rose at ibrutinib response, remained stable during sustained remission, and dropped back toward baseline at progression. Lymph node repertoires were not examined, and the timing of sampling was not matched between patients in sustained remission and those whose disease progressed. Public clonotypes were rare and either shrank or stayed stable during treatment, and the rise in clonality at ibrutinib response reflected expansion of private clonotypes. Baseline clonality exceeded that of age-matched healthy donors and correlated strongly with circulating CD8+ T-cell counts.

The goal of deep resolution MiSeq sequencing was a depth between 1 in 1 million and 1 in 200,000 T cells, and coverage averaged 10x per clonotype. The immunoSEQ hsTCRB Kit was used to generate the TCR beta libraries. In the authors' own workflow: ImmunoSEQ Data Assistant and ImmunoSEQ Analyzer were used for data analysis, and V, D and J genes were assigned according to IMGT definitions. Clonality, which ranges from 0 to 1, was calculated by subtracting the normalized Shannon entropy of productive rearrangement frequencies from one. Public clonotype analysis was restricted to overrepresented clonotypes comprising at least 0.05% of each patient's repertoire. Approximately 12 age-matched healthy donor repertoires from immuneACCESS were used as controls for clonality. TCRdb took this table from immuneACCESS and kept in-frame rearrangements with V and J called. Such tables lack part of the clones; where checked against another copy, unresolved V genes explain under half of the gap, and the rest is unexplained. Clonal size and the V and J genes are those of that table, whereas D and trimming came from the DNA. Within this sample are fewer than 400,000 clones, with 67% of them counted one time only. Roughly 6.3% of the sample is held by the ten biggest clonotypes.

This clone was recorded only once. What antigen it recognizes has not been identified. No much larger clonotype is one base removed from it; base qualities were not supplied. For TCR beta library preparation, 1.5 to 2 micrograms of genomic DNA were extracted from the cryopreserved PBMCs. Longitudinal blood samples from CLL patients on ibrutinib monotherapy were analyzed using high-throughput TCR beta sequencing. The patients were enrolled in a single-center, open-label phase 2 trial of ibrutinib monotherapy. For CDR1 and CDR2, the germline V gene (reference sequence) lists LNHDA and SQIVND. V has 3 bases trimmed and J has 9 bases trimmed; junction bases matching no gene number 15. The CDR3 runs 16 residues from the cysteine to the phenylalanine. Only CDR3 DNA remains: 48 bases, in frame from the first base.

The sequence was collected from a human donor with chronic lymphocytic leukemia. This material consisted of PBMCs, taken after 36 months of ibrutinib treatment. The chain employs TRBV19 and TRBJ2-7; 9 junctional bases match TRBD2. This receptor has the CDR3 CASSISRGGALDRQYF. The bases are TGTGCCAGTAGTATTTCTCGCGGGGGGGCCCTCGATAGGCAGTACTTC.